These 3 T cell receptor beta chains originate from one sample sequenced in a study of T cell repertoires and HLA-DP antigens. Their antigens are not known. Here immunoSEQ multiplex PCR was the method, and the copy in TCRdb shows in-frame clones only, minus some. The repertoire has over 100,000 clones, 92% of them found once; the top ten carry roughly 0.3%. Sequenced: CD4+ T cells from PBMCs. The receptors here all came from a woman younger than 30 in good health and CMV-seronegative.

V is TRBV18 and J is TRBJ1-1; the match to TRBD1 covers 10 bases. This CDR3 spans 13 amino acids. V lost 1 base, J lost 10 bases, and 3 bases stayed unmatched. Germline V gene sequence: CDR1 KGHSH, CDR2 LQKENI. The CDR3 nucleotides read TGTGCCAGCTCACCACGACAGGGGGCAGGAGCTTTCTTT. The encoded protein is CASSPRQGAGAFF.

The rearrangement uses TRBV27 and TRBJ2-5, with a tentative D call TRBD2 (5 bases). This CDR3 is 14 amino acids long. Germline V lookup: CDR1 MNHEY, CDR2 SMNVEV (reference sequence). Trimming cost V 9 bases and J 5 bases, with 19 bases left between them. The CDR3: CASSFSRGSETQYF. In DNA form, the CDR3 reads TGTGCCAGTTCCTTTTCCCGGGGATCGGAGACCCAGTACTTC.

The chain's CDR3 is CASSYSREDYGYTF. In nucleotides, the CDR3 is TGTGCCAGCAGTTACTCCAGGGAGGACTATGGCTACACCTTC. The chain combines TRBV6-6 with TRBJ1-2; weak D call: TRBD1 (5 bases). Trimming removed 0 bases from V and 3 bases from J, with 8 bases in between. This CDR3 is 14 amino acids long. Per the germline V gene, CDR1 is MNHNY and CDR2 is SVGAGI (reference sequence).